These T cell receptor beta chains were read from a single sample in a study of T-cell reconstitution after alpha-beta-depleted transplantation in children. One entry per CDR3 protein, called by TCRdb with MiXCR from the PCR reads. The data show nearly 200,000 distinct CDR3 sequences, 5.5% to 7% seen once. Material: PBMCs, obtained before TCRalphabeta/CD19-depleted stem cell transplant. These receptors were taken from a girl less than two years old with combined immunodeficiency, due to receive a stem cell transplant. Each CDR3 is given with its conserved first and last residue. The order of the fields is V gene, clone size, J gene, D gene, CDR3 protein, CDR3 DNA. A D gene is named only where the DNA matches it firmly. The size entry is marked missing in some rows and otherwise reads once, few, many or a size class.

v_call: TRBV7-9
clone_size: many
j_call: TRBJ2-1
d_call: -
cdr3_aa: CASSSYPAVNNEQFF
cdr3_nt: TGTGCCAGCAGCTCATATCCCGCGGTAAACAATGAGCAGTTCTTC

v_call: TRBV20-1
clone_size: many
j_call: TRBJ2-5
d_call: -
cdr3_aa: CSASGVEETQYF
cdr3_nt: TGCAGTGCTAGCGGGGTAGAAGAGACCCAGTACTTC

v_call: TRBV4-1
clone_size: few
j_call: TRBJ2-5
d_call: TRBD2
cdr3_aa: CASSPAGLAGATPVETQYF
cdr3_nt: TGCGCCAGCTCCCCAGCGGGGCTAGCGGGGGCCACGCCGGTCGAGACCCAGTACTTC

v_call: TRBV5-5
clone_size: many
j_call: TRBJ1-1
d_call: -
cdr3_aa: CASSLPDDRCAFF
cdr3_nt: TGTGCCAGCAGCTTGCCGGATGACAGGTGCGCTTTCTTT

v_call: TRBV7-3
clone_size: many
j_call: TRBJ2-3
d_call: TRBD2
cdr3_aa: CASLTTKRDQHTDTQYF
cdr3_nt: TGTGCCAGCCTTACTACTAAGCGGGACCAACACACAGATACGCAGTATTTT

v_call: TRBV24-1
clone_size: many
j_call: TRBJ2-3
d_call: -
cdr3_aa: CATSLGFGTDTQYF
cdr3_nt: TGTGCCACTAGTTTGGGGTTTGGCACAGATACGCAGTATTTT

v_call: TRBV11-2
clone_size: many
j_call: TRBJ1-2
d_call: -
cdr3_aa: CASSLVGYGYTF
cdr3_nt: TGTGCCAGCAGCTTAGTCGGGTACGGCTACACCTTC

v_call: TRBV9
clone_size: many
j_call: TRBJ2-7
d_call: -
cdr3_aa: CASSGVDPYEQYF
cdr3_nt: TGTGCCAGCAGCGGAGTTGATCCCTACGAGCAGTACTTC

v_call: TRBV21-1
clone_size: many
j_call: TRBJ1-2
d_call: -
cdr3_aa: CASSKKEGTDNWYYGYTF
cdr3_nt: TGTGCCAGCAGCAAAAAGGAGGGGACCGACAATTGGTACTATGGCTACACCTTC

v_call: TRBV5-6
clone_size: -
j_call: TRBJ1-1
d_call: -
cdr3_aa: CASSFPGENTEAFF
cdr3_nt: TGTGCCAGCAGCTTCCCGGGGGAGAACACTGAAGCTTTCTTT

v_call: TRBV4-3
clone_size: few
j_call: TRBJ2-2
d_call: -
cdr3_aa: CASSQTPPGPITGELFF
cdr3_nt: TGCGCCAGCAGCCAAACCCCACCGGGACCGATAACCGGGGAGCTGTTTTTT

v_call: TRBV29-1
clone_size: many
j_call: TRBJ1-2
d_call: TRBD1
cdr3_aa: CSAWTGRIGYTF
cdr3_nt: TGCAGCGCTTGGACAGGGCGCATAGGCTACACCTTC

v_call: TRBV15
clone_size: many
j_call: TRBJ2-1
d_call: TRBD2
cdr3_aa: CATNIAGVTYNEQFF
cdr3_nt: TGTGCCACCAACATAGCGGGGGTTACCTACAATGAGCAGTTCTTC

v_call: TRBV9
clone_size: many
j_call: TRBJ2-1
d_call: TRBD2
cdr3_aa: CASSTWTSGDMNEQFF
cdr3_nt: TGTGCCAGCAGCACCTGGACTAGCGGAGATATGAATGAGCAGTTCTTC

v_call: TRBV6-1
clone_size: -
j_call: TRBJ2-5
d_call: -
cdr3_aa: CASRPWGPGPFGETQYF
cdr3_nt: TGTGCCAGCAGACCATGGGGGCCAGGGCCTTTCGGAGAGACCCAGTACTTC

v_call: TRBV9
clone_size: many
j_call: TRBJ2-3
d_call: -
cdr3_aa: CASSVGGGGTDTQYF
cdr3_nt: TGTGCCAGCAGCGTTGGGGGGGGCGGCACAGATACGCAGTATTTT

v_call: TRBV7-2
clone_size: many
j_call: TRBJ2-1
d_call: TRBD2
cdr3_aa: CASSLMGTRGLASYNEQFF
cdr3_nt: TGTGCCAGCAGCTTAATGGGAACCCGGGGACTAGCCTCCTACAATGAGCAGTTCTTC

v_call: TRBV12-3/TRBV12-4
clone_size: many
j_call: TRBJ2-3
d_call: TRBD2
cdr3_aa: CASSLSAGGTSTDTQYF
cdr3_nt: TGTGCCAGCAGTTTATCCGCGGGGGGGACAAGCACAGATACGCAGTATTTT

v_call: TRBV6-5
clone_size: many
j_call: TRBJ2-7
d_call: -
cdr3_aa: CASSWGSGVYEQYF
cdr3_nt: TGTGCCAGCAGTTGGGGCTCAGGTGTCTACGAGCAGTACTTC

v_call: TRBV7-3
clone_size: many
j_call: TRBJ2-2
d_call: -
cdr3_aa: CASSLSVGTGELFF
cdr3_nt: TGTGCCAGCAGCTTGTCTGTTGGCACCGGGGAGCTGTTTTTT

v_call: TRBV6-2/TRBV6-3
clone_size: many
j_call: TRBJ2-7
d_call: -
cdr3_aa: CASSYWELNYEQYF
cdr3_nt: TGTGCCAGCAGTTACTGGGAACTAAACTACGAGCAGTACTTC

v_call: TRBV2
clone_size: many
j_call: TRBJ2-1
d_call: TRBD2
cdr3_aa: CASSKDPGTSAHEQFF
cdr3_nt: TGTGCCAGCAGTAAGGACCCCGGGACTAGCGCCCATGAGCAGTTCTTC